Below, 14 T cell receptor beta chains from the same sample are listed, as sequenced in a study of shared clonotypes between healthy human individuals. Naive CD8 cells lacked CD45RO and underwent positive selection for CCR7, leaving out terminally differentiated effector memory CD45RA+ cells. Assay used: immunoSEQ multiplex PCR; TCRdb lists only in-frame clones, some missing. The repertoire holds over 750,000 clones, with 96% as singletons. What was sequenced was naive CD8+ T cells sorted from blood. Receptors originate from a man aged 25 to 40 in good health.

V gene TRBV5-1 combines with J gene TRBJ1-1; D is undetermined. This CDR3 is built from 12 residues. CDR1 is SGHRS and CDR2 is YFSETQ in the germline V gene. The V end was cut by 0 bases, the J end by 8 bases, with 8 bases between. The CDR3 bases are TGCGCCAGCAGCTTGGTTGGGGAGGAAGCTTTCTTT. Its protein is CASSLVGEEAFF.

This chain joins TRBV5-4 and TRBJ2-5, with 10 bases aligning to TRBD2. Trimming took 4 bases from V and 5 from J; bases not matched to a gene: 5. Germline V gives CDR1 SGHNT, CDR2 YYREEE (reference sequence). The CDR3 length is 14 residues. The CDR3 DNA is TGTGCCAGCAGCCCTAGCGGGAGTAGTGAGACCCAGTACTTC. This translates into CASSPSGSSETQYF.

CDR3 DNA: TGTGCCAGCAGCGCGAGCGGGGGTAGCGGGAGAGTTCACAATGAGCAGTTCTTC. It is translated as CASSASGGSGRVHNEQFF. The chain joins TRBV9 to TRBJ2-1; 9 positions agree with TRBD2. The V segment lost 3 bases and the J segment 5 bases; nucleotides outside the gene matches: 15. The CDR3 is 18 amino acids. CDR1 is SGDLS and CDR2 is YYNGEE in the germline V gene. Combining the CDR3 with reference TRBV9 and TRBJ2-1 gives the whole variable domain DSGVTQTPKHLITATGQRVTLRCSPRSGDLSVYWYQQSLDQGLQFLIQYYNGEERAKGNILERFSAQQFPDLHSELNLSSLELGDSALYFCASSASGGSGRVHNEQFFGPGTRLTVL.

V and J are TRBV27 and TRBJ2-1; maybe TRBD1 (6 bases). V was shortened by 6 bases and J by 5 bases, with 14 bases between the two germline ends. This CDR3 contains 14 residues. Germline V gene lookup returns CDR1 MNHEY and CDR2 SMNVEV (reference sequence). The CDR3: CASRWVGADNEQFF. CDR3 nucleotide sequence: TGTGCCAGCAGGTGGGTGGGGGCCGACAATGAGCAGTTCTTC.

The chain uses TRBV5-4 and TRBJ2-5, with no clear D. CDR3 length equals 14 residues. CDR1 and CDR2 from the germline V gene are SGHNT and YYREEE (reference sequence). Trimming removed 2 bases from V and 5 bases from J, with 13 bases in between. The chain's CDR3 is CASSFDSEWETQYF. DNA for the CDR3: TGTGCCAGCAGCTTTGATTCCGAGTGGGAGACCCAGTACTTC.

The chain has TRBV7-9 and TRBJ2-5; D not certain. CDR3 length: 13 amino acids. V lost 2 bases to trimming and J lost 5 bases, with 9 bases between them. The germline V gene has CDR1 SEHNR and CDR2 FQNEAQ (reference sequence). CDR3 sequence: CASSLQPAETQYF. The DNA for the CDR3 is TGTGCCAGCAGCTTACAACCGGCCGAGACCCAGTACTTC. Combining the CDR3 with reference TRBV7-9 and TRBJ2-5 gives the whole variable domain DTGVSQNPRHKITKRGQNVTFRCDPISEHNRLYWYRQTLGQGPEFLTYFQNEAQLEKSRLLSDRFSAERPKGSFSTLEIQRTEQGDSAMYLCASSLQPAETQYFGPGTRLLVL.

V and J are TRBV27 and TRBJ2-7, with 7 bases matching TRBD2. V lost 3 bases to trimming and J lost 4 bases; unmatched junction nucleotides: 6. The CDR3 totals 14 residues. Germline CDR1 is MNHEY and CDR2 is SMNVEV (reference sequence). CDR3 nucleotides: TGTGCCAGCAGTTTTGCGGGAGAGTTGTACGAGCAGTACTTC. It codes for CASSFAGELYEQYF.

CDR3 nucleotides: TGCAGCGTTGAAGGGGAAGAGGACGGGTCCTCCTACGAGCAGTACTTC. This translates into CSVEGEEDGSSYEQYF. The J gene is TRBJ2-7, the V gene TRBV29-1, with D unclear. The CDR3 length is 16 residues. Germline V gives CDR1 SQVTM, CDR2 ANQGSEA. With 1 base removed from V and 0 bases from J, the gap between germline ends came to 16 bases.

The chain uses TRBV27 and TRBJ2-7, with TRBD2 as a possible D gene (6 bases). This CDR3 comprises 13 residues. Germline CDR1 and CDR2: MNHEY and SMNVEV (reference sequence). Trimming pared 6 bases from V and 6 bases from J, leaving 15 bases between. CDR3 coding DNA: TGTGCCAGCAGCCTGGGGACTTCCAGCGAGCAGTACTTC. This gives the protein CASSLGTSSEQYF.

CDR3: CASSYGASEQYF. The CDR3 DNA is TGTGCCAGCAGTTACGGCGCTTCCGAGCAGTACTTC. The genes are TRBV6-6 and TRBJ2-7; D ambiguous. Germline V CDR1 and CDR2: MNHNY, SVGAGI (reference sequence). CDR3 length equals 12 residues. V lost 2 bases, J lost 6 bases, and 8 bases lay in between.

This chain connects TRBV5-1 to TRBJ2-1; TRBD2 aligns across 9 bases. V trimming: 0 bases; J trimming: 8 bases; junction bases outside the gene matches: 18. CDR3 length equals 19 residues. Germline loops: CDR1 SGHRS, CDR2 YFSETQ. This CDR3 reads CASSLAYGRLAVPGHEQFF. CDR3 coding DNA: TGCGCCAGCAGCTTGGCCTATGGGCGACTAGCGGTACCTGGGCATGAGCAGTTCTTC.

As concerns this clone: The same CDR3 arises from other DNA sequences in this sample as well. This sequence joins TRBV7-9 and TRBJ2-1; D might be TRBD1 (5 bases). V shed 5 bases and J shed 4 bases, with 6 bases lying between them. This CDR3 comprises 12 residues. Germline assignment: CDR1 SEHNR and CDR2 FQNEAQ (reference sequence). The CDR3 DNA is TGTGCCAGCAGCAGGGGTTACAATGAGCAGTTCTTC. This sequence encodes CASSRGYNEQFF.

This clone has a single count. The chain couples TRBV25-1 to TRBJ2-7; 10 bases are shared with TRBD2. Germline V CDR1 and CDR2: MGHDK, SYGVNS. This CDR3 spans 15 amino acids. J gave up 1 base and V 3 bases, and 3 bases lay outside the gene matches. CDR3 sequence (DNA): TGTGCCAGCAGTGATCCTAGCGGGGGTTCCTACGAGCAGTACTTC. Its translation is CASSDPSGGSYEQYF.

The J gene is TRBJ1-5, the V gene TRBV5-4; D not certain. Germline assignment: CDR1 SGHNT and CDR2 YYREEE (reference sequence). V was trimmed by 4 bases and J by 3 bases, leaving 14 bases between them. CDR3 length: 15 amino acids. For the CDR3, the DNA is TGTGCCAGCAGCCCCCAGCCGCAGCCCAATCAGCCCCAGCATTTT. This codes for CASSPQPQPNQPQHF.